Below, 23 T cell receptor beta chains from the same sample are listed, as sequenced in a study of T-cell memory formation after mild COVID-19 listed by TCRdb under 2021. To prepare the library, 5' RACE was applied. The reads were generated on an Illumina NovaSeq 6000. Starting from the raw public reads, TCRdb applied fastp trimming at Q25, assembled clones with MiXCR and retained in-frame beta chains. Entries that share a CDR3 protein sequence are merged under the most common genes and DNA. Present in this sample are more than 150,000 distinct CDR3 sequences, around 20% of which were seen just once. Of the sample, roughly 3.7% is held by the ten largest clones. Sequencing was done on a sample of PBMCs or a T cell subset sorted from them (not recorded which). These receptors all come from a man aged 18 to 30 who had mild COVID-19 (a few samples of this study predate the infection). The sample titles of this study are shuffled in the database, so cell type and time point are left out; the donor was told from shared clones.

This clonotype was recorded a few times. The gene calls are TRBV10-3 and TRBJ2-1; D unresolved. CDR3 length equals 15 residues. V was trimmed by 6 bases and J by 3 bases, leaving 15 bases between them. The V gene's germline CDR1 is ENHRY and CDR2 SYGVKD. The CDR3 spells CAISGAGGLYNEQFF. The CDR3 DNA follows: TGTGCCATCAGCGGAGCCGGTGGCCTCTACAATGAGCAGTTCTTC.

In its sample, this clonotype was seen many times. The rearrangement uses TRBV29-1 and TRBJ2-7; no clear D. The CDR3 is made up of 11 amino acids. V was clipped by 4 bases and J by 9 bases, with 13 bases between them. CDR1 SQVTM and CDR2 ANQGSEA come from the germline V gene. The DNA of the CDR3 is TGCAGCGTTGGGTCCGGCCTCGGGCAGTACTTC. This translates into CSVGSGLGQYF.

The rearrangement joins TRBV7-2 to TRBJ2-1, with D unresolved. V was trimmed by 4 bases and J by 8 bases, leaving 15 bases between them. The CDR3 has 14 amino acids. Per germline, CDR1 SGHTA and CDR2 FQGNSA. CDR3 residues: CASSSRPGLYEQFF. CDR3 sequence (DNA): TGTGCCAGCAGCTCCCGACCCGGGCTCTATGAGCAGTTCTTC.

The rearrangement joins TRBV28 to TRBJ1-5; D is perhaps TRBD1 (6 bases). Trimming removed 6 bases at V and 8 bases at J, with 20 bases between. This CDR3 comprises 15 residues. CDR1 and CDR2 (germline): MDHEN, SYDVKM. In nucleotides, the CDR3 is TGTGCCAGCAGGGAATCAGGGGCGGTAAGAAAGCCCCAGCATTTT. This sequence encodes CASRESGAVRKPQHF.

The chain is built from TRBV24-1 and TRBJ2-7, with D perhaps TRBD2 (6 bases). The CDR3 runs to 11 residues. Germline CDR1 reads KGHDR; CDR2 reads SFDVKD. V lost 9 bases, J lost 3 bases, and 8 bases lay in between. The CDR3 DNA sequence: TGTGCCACCGCGGGGAGCTACGAGCAGTACGTC. Translating gives CATAGSYEQYV.

This clonotype occurred a few times. This chain uses TRBV5-1 with TRBJ1-1; no firm D call. Per the germline V gene, CDR1 is SGHRS and CDR2 is YFSETQ. Trimming stripped 0 bases from V and 6 bases from J, with 9 bases between. This CDR3 contains 13 residues. The CDR3 protein is CASSLDGYSEAFF. The CDR3 DNA is TGCGCCAGCAGCTTGGACGGCTACTCTGAAGCTTTCTTT.

The chain couples TRBV19 to TRBJ2-1; 7 positions match TRBD2. The germline gives CDR1 LNHDA, CDR2 SQIVND (reference sequence). V shed 6 bases and J 6 bases; nucleotides not matched to a gene: 8. This CDR3 comprises 14 residues. CDR3 protein: CASRSVGGVNEQFF. The CDR3 region has the DNA TGTGCCAGTAGGTCCGTGGGGGGGGTCAATGAGCAGTTCTTC.

The sample holds many counts of this clonotype. The chain joins TRBV7-2 to TRBJ1-4; D might be TRBD1 (5 bases). Germline V gene data show CDR1 as SGHTA and CDR2 as FQGNSA. The ends were cut back, 2 bases at V and 8 bases at J, with 15 bases in the middle. The CDR3 has 15 residues. The CDR3 DNA sequence: TGTGCCAGCAGCTTAATCGCAGGGAGAGGAGAAAAACTGTTTTTT. Protein product: CASSLIAGRGEKLFF.

The sample holds a few counts of this clonotype. The rearrangement uses TRBV28 and TRBJ2-7, with D tentatively TRBD1 (5 bases). V lost 5 bases and J lost 4, with 18 bases in between. The germline V gene has CDR1 MDHEN and CDR2 SYDVKM. This CDR3 contains 15 residues. The CDR3 region has the DNA TGTGCCAGCAGTGACACCTTAGGGGCCTTTTACGAGCAGTACGTC. Translation gives CASSDTLGAFYEQYV.

A few counts support this clonotype. The chain employs TRBV11-2 and TRBJ2-3; TRBD2 agrees at 8 bases. The CDR3 spans 13 residues. Germline values: CDR1 SGHAT, CDR2 FQNNGV. Unmatched junction bases numbered 4, after V lost 6 bases and J lost 5 bases. The CDR3 region is CASRPGGEDTQYF. CDR3 DNA sequence: TGTGCCAGCAGACCGGGGGGGGAAGATACGCAGTATTTT. Complete variable domain (other parts from reference TRBV11-2 and TRBJ2-3): EAGVAQSPRYKIIEKRQSVAFWCNPISGHATLYWYQQILGQGPKLLIQFQNNGVVDDSQLPKDRFSAERLKGVDSTLKIQPAKLEDSAVYLCASRPGGEDTQYFGPGTRLTVL.

This clonotype was observed a few times. The CDR3 DNA reads as TGTGCCAGCAGTTTACGGGGGGAGTACGAGCAGTACTTC. Its protein product is CASSLRGEYEQYF. This sequence joins TRBV12-3 or TRBV12-4 and TRBJ2-7; 7 nucleotides agree with TRBD2. Trimming cost V 2 bases and J 4 bases; bases outside gene matches: 2. This CDR3 is built from 13 residues.

This clonotype came up a few times. The chain is built from TRBV12-3 or TRBV12-4 and TRBJ1-4; 7 bases map to TRBD1. The junction had 6 bases not matched to a gene; V was cut back by 5 bases and J by 3 bases. CDR3 size: 15 residues. CDR3: CASSAGTASNEKLFF. The CDR3 DNA is TGTGCCAGCAGTGCCGGGACAGCCTCTAATGAAAAACTGTTTTTT.

This clonotype was seen a few times. V is TRBV5-1 and J is TRBJ2-4; 7 positions match TRBD1. In germline, CDR1 is SGHRS, CDR2 YFSETQ. The CDR3 extends over 13 amino acids. V lost 8 bases and J lost 5; bases outside the gene matches: 7. The CDR3 sequence: CASTTGTQNIQYF. Written as DNA, the CDR3 is TGCGCCAGTACGACAGGGACCCAAAACATTCAGTACTTC.

The chain recombines TRBV5-1 with TRBJ2-2; 7 bases line up with TRBD1. This CDR3 comprises 16 residues. Germline V gene sequence: CDR1 SGHRS, CDR2 YFSETQ. After removal of 0 bases from V and 6 bases from J, the junction contained 8 bases not matched to a gene. CDR3 in amino acids: CASSLDPNRGAGELFF. CDR3 DNA sequence: TGCGCCAGCAGCTTGGACCCGAACAGGGGCGCCGGGGAGCTGTTTTTT.

This chain links TRBV7-9 with TRBJ2-6; D unclear. V lost 7 bases and J 0 bases, leaving 19 bases between the germline ends. Per germline, CDR1 SEHNR and CDR2 FQNEAQ (reference sequence). The CDR3 is 18 amino acids. CDR3 sequence: CASTPSAAGSSGANVLTF. CDR3 coding DNA: TGTGCCAGCACACCTTCCGCTGCCGGTTCCTCTGGGGCCAACGTCCTGACTTTC.

This clonotype has a handful of counts. The chain employs TRBV6-5 and TRBJ2-3, with 9 bases that match TRBD1. Germline V lookup: CDR1 MNHEY, CDR2 SVGAGI. V gave up 5 bases and J gave up 4 bases; unmatched junction bases: 10. The length of the CDR3 is 16 residues. CDR3 in amino acids: CASSDTGTGSADTQYF. CDR3 nucleotide sequence: TGTGCCAGCAGTGATACCGGGACAGGGAGTGCAGATACGCAGTATTTT.

The V and J genes are TRBV20-1 and TRBJ2-1, with D perhaps assigned TRBD1 or TRBD2 (5 bases each). Germline V gives CDR1 DFQATT, CDR2 SNEGSKA (reference sequence). The CDR3 is 14 residues long. V lost 0 bases and J 4 bases, leaving 10 bases between the germline ends. CDR3 DNA: TGCAGTGCTAGAGACTTGGGGGAGTACAATGAGCAGTTCTTC. Translation: CSARDLGEYNEQFF.

This chain joins TRBV7-2 and TRBJ1-2; D gene uncertain. Trimming shortened V by 2 bases and J by 5 bases, and 15 bases separated the two germline ends. This CDR3 is 15 amino acids long. Germline V gene data show CDR1 as SGHTA and CDR2 as FQGNSA. CDR3 DNA: TGTGCCAGCAGCTTAACACTGGGATATGGGTATGGCTACACCTTC. Translated: CASSLTLGYGYGYTF.

The chain is built from TRBV11-2 and TRBJ2-7; D gene unclear. CDR1 SGHAT and CDR2 FQNNGV come from the germline V gene. The CDR3 extends over 14 amino acids. The germline V and J ends were trimmed by 0 bases and 0 bases, with 6 bases remaining between them. The CDR3 loop reads CASSLEGHSYEQYF. As DNA, the CDR3 is TGTGCCAGCAGCTTAGAGGGCCACTCCTACGAGCAGTACTTC.

The chain couples TRBV4-2 to TRBJ2-3; TRBD2 is a possible D gene (6 bases). V lost 0 bases and J lost 2, with 9 bases in between. This CDR3 contains 15 residues. Germline lookup yields CDR1 LGHNA and CDR2 YNFKEQ. CDR3 coding DNA: TGTGCCAGCAGCCAAGACAGGGACTTCACAGATACGCAGTATTTT. Translating it yields CASSQDRDFTDTQYF.

This clonotype was seen a few times. V gene TRBV29-1 combines with J gene TRBJ2-1; 7 bases are shared with TRBD2. The CDR3 has 14 residues. Germline V gene lookup returns CDR1 SQVTM and CDR2 ANQGSEA. After removal of 4 bases from V and 7 bases from J, the junction contained 10 bases not matched to a gene. The CDR3 loop is CSVGGGTQGNEQFF. The CDR3 DNA is TGCAGCGTTGGGGGGGGTACACAAGGGAATGAGCAGTTCTTC.

In its sample, this clonotype was seen a few times. The chain joins TRBV6-1 to TRBJ1-6; 12 bases map to TRBD1. This CDR3 contains 15 residues. Germline CDR1 is MNHNS and CDR2 is SASEGT. The ends lost 4 bases at V and 8 bases at J; junction bases unmatched: 3. The CDR3 DNA reads TGTGCCAGCAGTGTCCGGGACAGGGGGCATTCACCCCTCCACTTT. This sequence encodes CASSVRDRGHSPLHF.

CDR3 in amino acids: CASSLREGQPQHF. The CDR3 nucleotides read TGTGCCAGCAGTTTGCGTGAGGGTCAGCCCCAGCATTTT. V is TRBV12-3 or TRBV12-4 and J is TRBJ1-5; D remains unclear. V was cut by 3 bases and J by 6 bases, with 9 bases left in between. CDR3 length equals 13 residues.